This paragraph reports one T cell receptor (beta chain). This clone appeared a single time. Its antigen is unknown. No base-level quality is on record; no much larger clone is a single base apart. The data belong to a study of shared clonotypes between healthy human individuals (TCRdb year 2020). Some background on the complete study: A couple of women and three men aged 18 to 49 years were included in the cohort. Per donor, three plates each were used for CD4 naive and CD4 memory, two for CD8 naive, and one for CD8 memory. To estimate repertoire size and how much clonotype sharing occurs between individuals, the study deeply sequenced the blood TCR repertoires of roughly 5 healthy adults. Different laboratories and diverse techniques were used to prepare libraries and sequence TCR repertoires, to increase sequencing depth and limit assay-specific biases. Leukapheresis yielded between about 0.94 and 8.9 billion PBMCs per donor.

Healthy HIV-negative adults with no recently reported acute infections or vaccinations were included as donors. All donors were Caucasian adults living in Nashville, Tennessee, USA. CD4+ T cells were enriched by magnetic negative selection; naive cells were then positively selected on CD45RA, and the negative fraction formed the memory subset. After blood collection by leukapheresis, PBMCs were isolated using Ficoll-Histopaque density gradient centrifugation and then cryopreserved in the vapor phase of liquid nitrogen. Analytical flow cytometry was used to check the purity and quantity of every magnetically sorted T cell population. Genomic DNA was isolated from each sorted fraction and quantified by UV absorbance on a Nanodrop 2000c. V is reduced by 6 bases and J by 8 bases, leaving a spacing of 10 bases between them. Taken from the germline V gene, the CDR1 and CDR2 loops are SNHLY and FYNNEI. The CDR3 sequence holds 12 residues, the cysteine and phenylalanine included. The read is trimmed to its CDR3 DNA, 36 bases read in frame from base 1.

Using the deep immunoSEQ assay, TCR CDR3 regions were amplified from genomic DNA by multiplex PCR. Extracted genomic DNA from each cell subset was distributed evenly across all wells of several immunoSEQ 96-well plates, and each plate was treated as a replicate. For sorted subsets, each replicate PCR was loaded with roughly 0.2 ug genomic DNA, equivalent to 30,000 or so T cell genomes. Purified libraries were quantified with a Qubit 3.0 fluorometer, sized on a Bioanalyzer 2100, and re-quantified with the KAPA Library Quantification kit. A separate single-read 150-cycle Illumina NextSeq 550 flow cell was used to sequence each immunoSEQ 96-well plate. Under the source paper's analysis protocol: Because the immunoSEQ output included only junctional sequences and no quality scores, the filtering could not be the same as the filtering used for full-length reads. To assign V/J genes and CDR3, sequences were annotated using PyIR, a Python wrapper for IgBLAST v1.9, with IMGT germline references. Reads with weak V/J assignments (E-value above 1e-6), missing CDR3, stop codons, out-of-frame junctions, or ambiguous translated residues were removed. V3J clonotypes were defined as sequences sharing an identical inferred V gene, J gene, and CDR3 amino acid sequence. Percentage overlap between repertoires was calculated by dividing the number of shared unique clonotypes by the size of the smaller repertoire. RTK rarefaction, the Chao1 estimator, and Recon v2.1 estimates of unobserved clonotypes were used to assess repertoire richness. Generation probabilities for all TCRbeta clonotypes obtained by the gDNA method from a handful of donors were computed using OLGA. The table comes from immuneACCESS by way of TCRdb, which keeps in-frame sequences with V and J called. Part of the clones is missing from these tables; in studies checked, under half for an unresolved V gene and the rest for unknown reasons. V, J and clone size derive from that table, while D and trimming were established from the DNA sequence. Within this sample are 2.3 million or so clones, with approximately 95% of them counted one time only. The biggest ten clones account for about 0.39% of the sample.

The paper's findings and limits, for the study overall: Estimated clonotype richness was generally larger for naive than for memory subsets. Because the study included a small number of donors, the genetic and exposure-history diversity represented was limited. Sampling was restricted to blood, and TCR repertoires in tissue are likely to differ from TCR repertoires in blood. Even with the large sequencing depth, rarefaction of the sorted-subset datasets indicated that sequencing was incomplete. Pairwise subsampling led to the expectation that sequencing depth would affect the degree of clonotype sharing among donors. Compared with non-shared clonotypes, clonotypes shared by all four sorted-subset donors had higher generation probabilities. Sharing across a few donors was observed for around 5% of naive CD4, over 3% of naive CD8, 2% to 2.5% of memory CD4, and roughly 0.4% of memory CD8 clonotypes.

The specimen sequenced was naive CD4+ T cells from PBMCs. Interpreted using the paper, the cell subset or site label stands for: CD45RA+ positively selected. This chain joins TRBV2 to TRBJ1-4; 5 matching bases give a weak D call of TRBD1. The clonotype was recovered from a man aged 18 to 30 in good health. Some clones in this sample may be carry-over from other donors' samples. The CDR3 protein: CASRGDREKLFF. The nucleotide sequence reads as follows: TGTGCCAGCAGAGGGGACCGGGAAAAACTGTTTTTT.